This TCR beta chain was sequenced for a study of shared T cell receptors in the human thymus (dated by TCRdb to the early 2020s). Looking at the study overall: The study investigated the way shared, self-reactive T-cell receptor alpha chains are produced in the human thymus.

Library prep was done by the immunoSEQ multiplex PCR assay. TCRdb took over this immuneACCESS table, retaining in-frame rearrangements with V and J assigned. Such tables are incomplete; in checked studies, under half of the missing clones stem from an unresolved V gene, and the remainder is unexplained. The sample table contains 700,000 to 750,000 clones; only one count was recorded for 80% to 90% of them. The ten largest clones capture about 0.0098% of the sample. Measured from the cysteine to the phenylalanine, the CDR3 is 15 residues long. Only CDR3 DNA remains: 45 bases, in frame from the first base. Trimming at the junction amounts to 6 bases on V and 2 bases on J, and the germline ends lie 17 bases apart. CDR1 and CDR2, looked up from the germline V gene, are MDHEN and SYDVKM. Concerning this clone: What this receptor recognizes is not known. Base qualities are not provided; no much larger clone lies one nucleotide away.

Another study also made use of these data, one on human thymus T cells. As the second study states: The donors were immunologically healthy infants in Finland who had open corrective cardiac surgery for congenital heart defects. Thymus tissue was obtained as surgical resects removed during corrective cardiac surgery. Both the thymic and the peripheral blood repertoires appeared to show biased V and J gene segment usage. The related research reported highly overlapping thymic TCR repertoires among unrelated individuals. TCR alpha and beta repertoires from under 10 infant thymus samples and a few related peripheral blood samples were characterized in the study. The cohort included about 6 male and a couple of female infants, with donor ages spanning 7 to 244 days. Thymocytes were mechanically released from the tissue and were stored as pellets of 10-30 million cells at -70 degrees C. A QIAsymphony instrument was used to extract genomic DNA from frozen cell pellets. TCRB and TCRAD loci were amplified from a standardized quantity of quality-controlled genomic DNA using the immunoSEQ multiplex PCR assay. Amplicons spanned the V(D)J region at a length sufficient to cover the CDR3 and identify V and J genes. Amplicon sequencing was performed on an Illumina platform through the commercial immunoSEQ service. Primer bias and sequencing errors were corrected using previously described methods, and TCRAD and TCRB definitions followed the IMGT database. Repertoires were analysed with immunoSEQ Analyzer 3.0 and VDJTools, covering basic statistics, V/J segment usage, diversity estimates, rarefaction and pairwise overlap. To estimate diversity, the Chao1, ChaoE, Efron-Thisted, Shannon and inverse Simpson indices were applied, and diversity was also estimated on datasets down-sampled to the smallest sample. Repertoire overlap was assessed by strict matching of CDR3 nucleotide sequence, V gene and J gene, and clustering was done by Jaccard-based multidimensional scaling. On average, roughly 810,000 unique TCRB clonotypes were obtained from thymus samples, compared with some 84,000 from blood samples.

The receptor was isolated from a girl in the first two years of life with a congenital heart defect. Donor details come from another sample of the same person, matched by shared clones. The sequence links TRBV28 to TRBJ2-7; TRBD2 could be the D gene, as 5 bases match. Specimen: thymocytes. The DNA reads TGTGCCAGCAGCCCCCAAAGGGAGCGAACCTACGAGCAGTACTTC. Its amino acids are CASSPQRERTYEQYF.